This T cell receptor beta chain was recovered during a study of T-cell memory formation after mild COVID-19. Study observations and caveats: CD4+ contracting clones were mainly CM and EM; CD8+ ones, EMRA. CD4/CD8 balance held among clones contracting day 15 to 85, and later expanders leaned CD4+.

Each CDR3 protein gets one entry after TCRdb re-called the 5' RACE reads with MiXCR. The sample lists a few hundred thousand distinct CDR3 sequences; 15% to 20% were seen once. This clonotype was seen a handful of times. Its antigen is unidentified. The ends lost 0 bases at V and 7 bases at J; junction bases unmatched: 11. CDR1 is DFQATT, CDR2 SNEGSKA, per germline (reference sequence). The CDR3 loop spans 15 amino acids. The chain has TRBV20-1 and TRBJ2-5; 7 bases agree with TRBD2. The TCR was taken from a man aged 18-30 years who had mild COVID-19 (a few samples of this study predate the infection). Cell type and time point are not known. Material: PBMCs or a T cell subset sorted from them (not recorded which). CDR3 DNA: TGCAGTGCTAGAGATCTGGCTAGCGGAGACGGGACCCAGTACTTC. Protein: CSARDLASGDGTQYF.